This TCR beta chain was identified during a study of blood T cell repertoires in COVID-19 (dated by TCRdb to 2020 to 2021). Describing the broader study: The collaborator samples originated in the United States, Italy and Spain and spanned the acute and convalescent phases of COVID-19. The material from the prospective study consisted of cDNA or gDNA derived from T cells, B-cell-depleted T cells, or PBMCs. Subjects who had been exposed to COVID-19, were actively infected with it, or had recovered from it provided the deeply sampled blood TCRbeta repertoires that made up the dataset. The repertoires were made available in a free public database intended to serve as a resource for research on the immune response to SARS-CoV-2. The samples were drawn from two sources: the first 160 participants of the ongoing ImmuneRACE study, and 1,254 subjects contributed by 6 global collaborators. A de-identified subject ID, COVID-19 status, age in years and sex were almost always included in the sample metadata. Where available, HLA class I and class II types were obtained from metadata supplied by the sample provider rather than from assay-based typing.

Comment on this clone: Its antigen specificity is not known. The sample holds no much larger clone one base away, and base qualities are not on file.

TCRbeta CDR3 regions were amplified from genomic DNA using the immunoSEQ Assay, a bias-controlled multiplex PCR. The authors' analysis ran thus. The number of nucleated cells in each sample was estimated by amplification of reference gene primers within the assay. To quantify the absolute abundance of each unique TCRbeta CDR3 rearrangement, sequence reads were collapsed and filtered. For each sample, productive Simpson clonality was calculated as the square root of Simpson's diversity index over productive rearrangements. What TCRdb holds here is the immuneACCESS table cut down to in-frame rearrangements. Part of the clones is not present; checked against another copy, under half of the missing clones reflect an unresolved V gene, and the others are unexplained. That table gives V, J and clone size, and the DNA gave D and trimming. The sample table contains fewer than 250,000 clones; only one count was recorded for over 75% of them. The ten largest account for about 5% of the sample.

There are 15 amino acids in the CDR3, from cysteine to phenylalanine inclusive. Here the CDR3 DNA is all that survives: 45 bases in frame from base 1. CDR1 and CDR2 (LNHDA, SQIVND) derive from the germline V gene (reference sequence). Here V drops 2 bases and J drops 4 bases, and the junction holds 7 bases not matched to any gene. Paper-wide results and their limitations: How much clinical and demographic metadata was included differed by source and by participant, and the metadata was provided uncurated.

Each collaborating institution followed its own protocols to collect whole blood in K2EDTA tubes. For TCRbeta analysis, collaborators shipped samples as frozen whole blood, isolated PBMCs, or DNA extracted from either of those sample types. The sequencing sample was made of peripheral blood. The TCR sequence derives from a woman in her forties with acute or convalescent COVID-19. In this chain, TRBV19 is recombined with TRBJ1-2; TRBD1 aligns with 7 central bases. CDR3 region: CASSISTGTTYGYTF. The nucleotide sequence is given as TGTGCCAGTAGTATATCGACAGGGACCACCTATGGCTACACCTTC.